This T cell receptor beta chain was identified during a study of CD8+ T cells in alopecia areata. As concerns this clone: Antigen specificity is unknown.

The treatment denotes: oral pan-JAK inhibitor, 5-10 mg twice daily. Reverse transcribed after extraction, RNA yielded cDNA as the sequencing template. Using immunoSEQ multiplex PCR, the repertoire was profiled, and TCRdb retains in-frame clones only, with some absent. The sample has about 280,000 clones, 58% seen once. The V gene lost 0 bases and the J gene lost 2 bases, with 7 bases spanning the gap. CDR3 length equals 14 residues. Regarding the study as a whole: An increase in clonality over normal scalp was evident in lesional scalp, especially alopecia totalis/universalis. The study found that many expanded lesional clones persisted in scalp and blood during tofacitinib.

Material: CD4+ T cells sorted from blood, obtained at week 24, from a patient treated with tofacitinib. The chain uses TRBV23-1 and TRBJ1-1; D gene ambiguous. TRBV23-1 is labeled an ORF, and its function is uncertain. This receptor was identified in a human donor with alopecia areata. This CDR3 is CASSQSGLNTEAFF. Here the CDR3 DNA reads TGCGCCAGCAGTCAATCCGGCCTAAACACTGAAGCTTTCTTT.